This T cell receptor beta chain was retrieved from a study of T-cell memory formation after mild COVID-19. Study information: TCR clusters showed largely donor specificity. Study-level findings and limits: Clones that contracted clustered mainly in CM and EM if CD4+ and in EMRA if CD8+. Researchers found some responding clones in pre-infection memory, a sign that cross-reactive memory joined.

This clonotype was seen at least ten times. Its matching antigen is unknown. Constant-segment-primed 5'RACE gave TCR alpha and TCR beta cDNA libraries with sample barcodes and UMIs. TCRdb itself ran the 5' RACE reads through MiXCR, one entry per CDR3 protein. Of about 430,000 distinct CDR3 sequences detected, approximately 25% appear once; the ten largest clones hold 8.5% to 10%. V shed 4 bases, J shed 5 bases, and the junction held 6 bases outside the gene matches. Germline CDR1 DFQATT, CDR2 SNEGSKA (reference sequence). The CDR3 consists of 15 residues. The TCR was taken from an adult woman who had mild COVID-19 (a few samples of this study predate the infection). Cell type and time point are not known. Sequencing was carried out using PBMCs or a T cell subset sorted from them (not recorded which). The chain couples TRBV20-1 to TRBJ2-5, with 14 bases that match TRBD2. CDR3 region: CSAKTSGGALETQYF. CDR3 DNA: TGCAGTGCTAAGACTAGCGGGGGGGCCTTGGAGACCCAGTACTTC.